Detailed here is one TCR beta chain. What it binds is not known. CDR3 length: 15 amino acids. After removal of 9 bases from V and 6 bases from J, the junction contained 11 bases not matched to a gene. CDR1 and CDR2 from the germline V gene are SNHLY and FYNNEI. This specimen belongs to a study of cytomegalovirus exposure and HLA in healthy donors. Study outcomes and limitations: Overall, around 160 TCR beta chains were annotated as cytomegalovirus-associated. The CMV antigen specificity of three CMV-associated chains was confirmed through in vitro analysis.

The repertoire was sequenced with immunoSEQ multiplex PCR; TCRdb's copy has only in-frame clones and lacks some. This table has 150,000 to 200,000 clones, about 85% appearing once. The origin of this receptor is a man under 40 in good health and CMV-seropositive. The J gene is TRBJ2-2, the V gene TRBV2; the match to TRBD1 covers 9 bases. Sequenced material: PBMCs. The CDR3 region is CARKGGQGDSGELFF. CDR3 coding DNA: TGTGCCAGAAAAGGGGGACAGGGTGACTCCGGGGAGCTGTTTTTT.